One sample yielded the 13 T cell receptor beta chains listed below, sequenced in a study of blood T cell repertoires in COVID-19. Libraries were prepared by immunoSEQ multiplex PCR; TCRdb keeps only in-frame clonotypes and omits some of them. This table has some 180,000 clones, more than 75% appearing once. Input material: peripheral blood. Every receptor here comes from a man in his fifties who had recovered from COVID-19.

CDR3 coding DNA: TGTGCCAGCAGCCCGGGAGGGGAATATAACTATGGCTACACCTTC. The encoded protein is CASSPGGEYNYGYTF. This sequence joins TRBV4-2 and TRBJ1-2; D is perhaps TRBD1 (5 bases). The CDR3 loop spans 15 amino acids. V was cut by 4 bases and J by 1 base, with 13 bases left in between. Germline assignment: CDR1 LGHNA and CDR2 YNFKEQ.

This sequence joins TRBV19 and TRBJ2-1, with D possibly being TRBD2 (5 bases). CDR1 LNHDA and CDR2 SQIVND come from the germline V gene (reference sequence). V lost 4 bases and J 7 bases, leaving 20 bases between the germline ends. The CDR3 spans 16 residues. Here the CDR3 reads CASSTTRGPPGNEQFF. CDR3 DNA sequence: TGTGCCAGTAGTACAACGAGAGGGCCCCCTGGGAATGAGCAGTTCTTC.

This clone was detected once. The CDR3 region has the DNA TGCGCCAGCAGCCTAGTGCCGGGGTTAACAGATACGCAGTATTTT. Its protein product is CASSLVPGLTDTQYF. This chain links TRBV4-1 with TRBJ2-3; TRBD2 is a possible D gene (5 bases). CDR1 is MGHRA and CDR2 is YSYEKL in the germline V gene. The CDR3 spans 15 residues. V was pared by 4 bases and J by 3 bases, with 14 bases between.

The V gene is TRBV7-2, the J gene TRBJ1-4, with D possibly being TRBD1 (5 bases). This CDR3 has 14 amino acids. Trimming shortened V by 3 bases and J by 4 bases, and 9 bases separated the two germline ends. CDR1 is SGHTA, CDR2 FQGNSA, per germline. The CDR3 loop reads CASSLGGGNEKLFF. The CDR3 DNA follows: TGTGCCAGCAGCTTGGGCGGGGGTAATGAAAAACTGTTTTTT.

V is TRBV11-2 and J is TRBJ2-1; the D is unclear. The V end lost 1 base, the J end lost 10 bases, and 11 bases lay between the germline ends. The CDR3 spans 13 residues. Per the germline V gene, CDR1 is SGHAT and CDR2 is FQNNGV. CDR3 region: CASSLGRKEEQFF. The CDR3 DNA sequence: TGTGCCAGCAGCTTAGGTAGGAAGGAGGAGCAGTTCTTC. Looking up the rest from reference TRBV11-2 and TRBJ2-1 gives the full variable domain: EAGVAQSPRYKIIEKRQSVAFWCNPISGHATLYWYQQILGQGPKLLIQFQNNGVVDDSQLPKDRFSAERLKGVDSTLKIQPAKLEDSAVYLCASSLGRKEEQFFGPGTRLTVL.

The chain couples TRBV2 to TRBJ1-2; TRBD1 aligns across 10 bases. Germline CDR1 reads SNHLY; CDR2 reads FYNNEI. This CDR3 contains 13 residues. Losses at the gene ends were 8 bases for V and 7 bases for J; bases not matched to a gene: 7. The CDR3 is CASVRQGAGGYTF. The CDR3 region has the DNA TGTGCCAGCGTAAGACAGGGGGCGGGTGGCTACACCTTC.

The J gene is TRBJ2-3, the V gene TRBV29-1; D call uncertain. CDR1 is SQVTM and CDR2 is ANQGSEA in the germline V gene. The CDR3 spans 15 residues. Trimming stripped 2 bases from V and 4 bases from J, with 16 bases between. CDR3 DNA: TGCAGCGTTGAACCCCCCACAGCCCGGTCAGATACGCAGTATTTT. Encoded protein: CSVEPPTARSDTQYF.

This clone was counted once. This sequence joins TRBV4-3 and TRBJ1-3; a possible D gene is TRBD1 (6 bases). Trimming took off 1 base at V and 3 bases at J, with 10 bases between the two ends. CDR3 length equals 15 residues. CDR1 and CDR2 from the germline V gene are LGHNA and YSLEER. CDR3 nucleotide sequence: TGCGCCAGCAGCCAAGGGACAGATCTTGGAAACACCATATATTTT. Protein sequence: CASSQGTDLGNTIYF.

This rearrangement joins TRBV6-6 to TRBJ1-2; 7 bases agree with TRBD1. Germline CDR1 and CDR2: MNHNY and SVGAGI (reference sequence). The V and J ends lost 7 bases and 3 bases, in that order; junction bases with no gene match: 8. The CDR3 loop spans 14 amino acids. For the CDR3, the DNA is TGTGCCAGCATGATAGACAGGGTCGACTATGGCTACACCTTC. It specifies CASMIDRVDYGYTF.

The V gene is TRBV6-5, the J gene TRBJ1-3; D is undetermined. This CDR3 is 14 amino acids long. Germline CDR1 is MNHEY and CDR2 is SVGAGI. V lost 2 bases and J 0 bases, leaving 5 bases between the germline ends. CDR3 DNA: TGTGCCAGCAGTTACGGAGTCTCTGGAAACACCATATATTTT. Translating gives CASSYGVSGNTIYF.

The rearrangement links TRBV7-2 to TRBJ1-1; 9 positions agree with TRBD1. There are 15 residues in the CDR3. The germline V gene encodes CDR1 SGHTA and CDR2 FQGNSA. V lost 4 bases and J lost 1; bases outside the gene matches: 4. The CDR3: CASSSGQGGNTEAFF. CDR3 nucleotide sequence: TGTGCCAGCAGCTCGGGACAGGGTGGGAACACTGAAGCTTTCTTT.

The V and J genes are TRBV28 and TRBJ2-7; 7 positions match TRBD1. Germline-derived CDR1 and CDR2 are MDHEN and SYDVKM. The CDR3 has 16 residues. V gave up 1 base and J gave up 1 base; unmatched junction bases: 7. CDR3 nucleotides: TGTGCCAGCAGTTTATCCACCGGGACAGTTTCCTACGAGCAGTACTTC. Translating gives CASSLSTGTVSYEQYF.

CDR3 nucleotide sequence: TGTGCCTGGAGTGTACCCCCGGTGAACACTGAAGCTTTCTTT. It is translated as CAWSVPPVNTEAFF. The gene calls are TRBV30 and TRBJ1-1; no definite D call. V was shortened by 0 bases and J by 0 bases, with 8 bases between the two germline ends. Per germline, CDR1 GTSNPN and CDR2 SVGIG (reference sequence). The CDR3 contains 14 residues.